The 25 T cell receptor beta chains below all came from one sample that was sequenced in a study of Graves' ophthalmopathy and Graves' hyperthyroidism. RNA transcripts served as template for amplifying TCR beta CDR3 sequences. RT-PCR in the first round used HTBI primers; a second-round multiplex PCR followed. TCRdb analysed the multiplex PCR reads with MiXCR anew, one entry per CDR3 protein. The profile shows about 400,000 distinct CDR3 sequences, 18% of them singletons. Sequenced input: peripheral blood. The source is a woman aged 18-29 years with Graves' ophthalmopathy.

This clonotype came up many times. The chain is built from TRBV6-1 and TRBJ1-6, with 7 bases that match TRBD1. The V and J ends lost 8 bases and 5 bases, in that order; junction bases with no gene match: 0. The CDR3 is made up of 12 amino acids. Germline V lookup: CDR1 MNHNS, CDR2 SASEGT. The CDR3 protein is CASGTDNSPLHF. Written as DNA, the CDR3 is TGTGCCAGCGGGACAGATAATTCACCCCTCCACTTT.

This clonotype was picked up many times. This rearrangement joins TRBV12-3 or TRBV12-4 to TRBJ1-1; D unclear. This CDR3 is 11 amino acids long. Trimming pared 8 bases from V and 2 bases from J, leaving 6 bases between. The CDR3 DNA sequence: TGTGCCAGCGCGGTTAACACTGAAGCTTTCTTT. Translated, it gives CASAVNTEAFF.

This clonotype was seen ten or more times. CDR3 amino acids: CAISEGGYEQYF. The CDR3 coding sequence is TGTGCCATCAGTGAAGGGGGGTACGAGCAGTACTTC. V usage is TRBV10-3 and J usage is TRBJ2-7; D assignment may be TRBD1 or TRBD2 (6 bases each). The CDR3 runs 12 residues. Germline V gives CDR1 ENHRY, CDR2 SYGVKD. The V gene lost 3 bases and the J gene lost 4 bases, with 7 bases spanning the gap.

This clonotype was seen at least ten times. The chain is built from TRBV6-2 or TRBV6-3 and TRBJ2-5; D tentatively fits TRBD1 or TRBD2 (5 bases each). The V end lost 6 bases, the J end lost 5 bases, and 16 bases lay between the germline ends. Germline CDR1 reads MNHEY; CDR2 reads SVGEGT. This CDR3 comprises 14 residues. CDR3 nucleotides: TGTGCCAGCAGACGGACTGGGGGAAGGGAGACCCAGTACTTC. Its translation: CASRRTGGRETQYF.

This clonotype was seen many times. The chain couples TRBV20-1 to TRBJ2-7; 10 nucleotides match TRBD1. The V gene end was trimmed by 5 bases and the J gene end by 5 bases; junction bases not matched to a gene: 6. Looked up from germline, CDR1 is DFQATT and CDR2 is SNEGSKA (reference sequence). CDR3 length: 13 amino acids. The CDR3 nucleotides read TGCAGTGCTCATGACAGGGGGCACAACGAGCAGTACTTC. This sequence encodes CSAHDRGHNEQYF.

Written as DNA, the CDR3 is TGTGCCAGCATTCCACAGGCGGCGATCGGAGAGACCCAGTACTTC. This translates into CASIPQAAIGETQYF. This chain links TRBV6-1 with TRBJ2-5; tentative D call: TRBD1 (5 bases). Germline CDR1 MNHNS, CDR2 SASEGT. Trimming shortened V by 7 bases and J by 4 bases, and 19 bases separated the two germline ends. CDR3 length: 15 amino acids.

V is TRBV20-1 and J is TRBJ2-5; tentatively, D is TRBD1 or TRBD2 (5 bases each). This CDR3 has 15 residues. V lost 4 bases, J lost 0 bases, and 15 bases lay in between. Germline V gene lookup returns CDR1 DFQATT and CDR2 SNEGSKA (reference sequence). The CDR3 DNA sequence: TGCAGTGCTATCCCAGGGAGTATATACCAAGAGACCCAGTACTTC. Protein: CSAIPGSIYQETQYF.

This clonotype was recorded at least ten times. The junction differs from germline at one of its ends, possibly a read error. The chain joins TRBV7-7 to TRBJ2-2, with 9 bases aligning to TRBD1. CDR3 size: 18 residues. The germline gives CDR1 SSHAT, CDR2 FNYEAQ (reference sequence). The CDR3 DNA reads as TGTGCTAGCAGCTTTAACCTCCCGGACAGGGGAGGCACCGGGGAGCTGTTTTTT. It yields the protein CASSFNLPDRGGTGELFF.

Ten or more counts support this clonotype. This chain uses TRBV29-1 with TRBJ1-2; D may be TRBD1 (6 bases). The CDR3 consists of 12 residues. Germline V lookup: CDR1 SQVTM, CDR2 ANQGSEA. With 3 bases removed from V and 2 bases from J, the gap between germline ends came to 7 bases. CDR3 coding DNA: TGCAGCGTTGAGACAGGCAACTATGGCTACACCTTC. It translates to CSVETGNYGYTF.

At least ten counts were recorded for this clonotype. The chain couples TRBV3-1 to TRBJ2-7, with 12 nucleotides matching TRBD2. CDR1 is LGHDT, CDR2 YNNKEL, per germline (reference sequence). The CDR3 is made up of 17 amino acids. Trimming at V came to 5 bases and at J to 3 bases, leaving 11 bases not matched to a gene. CDR3 coding DNA: TGTGCCAGCAGCGGACAGGTTGGACTAGCGGGGTTCTACGAGCAGTACTTC. This codes for CASSGQVGLAGFYEQYF.

There are many counts of this clonotype. The chain employs TRBV6-2 or TRBV6-3 and TRBJ1-2, with TRBD1 matching over 8 bases. The CDR3 consists of 13 residues. V trimming: 7 bases; J trimming: 7 bases; junction bases outside the gene matches: 8. CDR1 is MNHEY and CDR2 is SVGEGT in the germline V gene. The CDR3 DNA sequence: TGTGCCAGCACTCCGGACAGGGTTCGTGGCTACACCTTC. Amino acids: CASTPDRVRGYTF.

V is TRBV28 and J is TRBJ2-5; D may be TRBD2 (6 bases). There are 15 residues in the CDR3. Trimming left V 3 bases short and J 5 bases short, with 16 bases between. CDR1 and CDR2 from the germline V gene are MDHEN and SYDVKM. The DNA for the CDR3 is TGTGCCAGCAGTTTTATCTTCGGGGGAGTGGAGACCCAGTACTTC. It yields the protein CASSFIFGGVETQYF. Drawing the rest from reference TRBV28 and TRBJ2-5, the complete variable domain is DVKVTQSSRYLVKRTGEKVFLECVQDMDHENMFWYRQDPGLGLRLIYFSYDVKMKEKGDIPEGYSVSREKKERFSLILESASTNQTSMYLCASSFIFGGVETQYFGPGTRLLVL.

The chain combines TRBV12-3 or TRBV12-4 with TRBJ2-7; 8 positions match TRBD1. This CDR3 comprises 13 residues. Trimming removed 6 bases from V and 6 bases from J; junction bases left unmatched: 7. The CDR3 DNA sequence: TGTGCCAGCAGCAGCGGACAGGGAATCGAGCAGTACTTC. Amino acids: CASSSGQGIEQYF.

About this clonotype: This sequence may be a read error, since a much larger clone differs from it by one base. The genes are TRBV6-5 and TRBJ1-1; 7 bases map to TRBD1. The CDR3 is made up of 15 amino acids. CDR1 MNHEY and CDR2 SVGAGI come from the germline V gene. CDR3 bases: TGTGCCAGCAGTTACGAGACAGGGACGTACACTGAAGCTTCCTTT. It yields the protein CASSYETGTYTEASF.

There are many counts of this clonotype. This chain uses TRBV28 with TRBJ2-7; tentatively, D is TRBD1 or TRBD2 (5 bases each). Trimming pared 5 bases from V and 3 bases from J, leaving 14 bases between. CDR1 and CDR2 from the germline V gene are MDHEN and SYDVKM. The CDR3 runs to 14 residues. CDR3 region: CASSTLVGVYEQYF. In DNA form, the CDR3 reads TGTGCCAGCAGTACACTAGTGGGGGTCTACGAGCAGTACTTC.

This clonotype was detected ten times or more. The CDR3 loop reads CASSSPGQGAVTIYF. In DNA form, the CDR3 reads TGTGCCAGCAGTTCCCCGGGACAGGGGGCAGTAACCATATATTTT. J is TRBJ1-3 and V is TRBV28; 12 bases agree with TRBD1. From germline, CDR1 is MDHEN and CDR2 SYDVKM. The length of the CDR3 is 15 residues. With 4 bases clipped from V and 10 bases from J, the junction kept 8 bases outside the gene matches.

The table lists this clonotype with many counts. The V and J genes are TRBV12-3 or TRBV12-4 and TRBJ1-2; weak D call: TRBD1 (5 bases). There are 15 residues in the CDR3. V lost 3 bases, J lost 0 bases, and 11 bases lay in between. CDR3 residues: CASSFVQGSNYGYTF. Here the CDR3 DNA reads TGTGCCAGCAGTTTTGTCCAGGGATCTAACTATGGCTACACCTTC.

This clonotype was seen many times. The chain employs TRBV28 and TRBJ1-1, with D possibly TRBD1 on 5 matching bases. Germline CDR1 MDHEN, CDR2 SYDVKM. V was trimmed by 6 bases and J by 1 base, leaving 12 bases between them. The CDR3 covers 14 residues. CDR3 in amino acids: CASSAGRWNTEAFF. DNA for the CDR3: TGTGCCAGCAGCGCGGGACGGTGGAACACTGAAGCTTTCTTT.

This clonotype was observed at least ten times. The rearrangement joins TRBV12-3 or TRBV12-4 to TRBJ2-5, with 9 nucleotides matching TRBD1. V lost 5 bases to trimming and J lost 5 bases; unmatched junction nucleotides: 6. The CDR3 is 14 amino acids. The CDR3 is CASSKQGATETQYF. CDR3 nucleotides: TGTGCCAGCAGTAAACAGGGGGCTACGGAGACCCAGTACTTC.

The chain links TRBV2 to TRBJ1-2; D remains ambiguous. The germline V gene encodes CDR1 SNHLY and CDR2 FYNNEI. V dropped 8 bases and J dropped 0 bases, with 10 bases sitting between them. This CDR3 has 13 amino acids. The CDR3 DNA is TGTGCCAGCCGGGTTGGGGCTAACTATGGCTACACCTTC. It yields the protein CASRVGANYGYTF.

Many counts were recorded for this clonotype. V usage is TRBV28 and J usage is TRBJ2-2; the D is unclear. Trimming took off 4 bases at V and 7 bases at J, with 7 bases between the two ends. The CDR3 runs to 12 residues. Per germline, CDR1 MDHEN and CDR2 SYDVKM. The CDR3 reads CASSSIHGELFF. The CDR3 DNA reads as TGTGCCAGCAGTTCCATCCACGGGGAGCTGTTTTTT.

Written as DNA, the CDR3 is TGTGCCAGCAGTTACGAGGGGACAGGGGTGGAGATGGCCTACGAGCAGTACTTC. It encodes CASSYEGTGVEMAYEQYF. The chain recombines TRBV6-2 or TRBV6-3 with TRBJ2-7; 10 bases fit TRBD1. Per the germline V gene, CDR1 is MNHEY and CDR2 is SVGEGT. CDR3 length: 18 amino acids. Trimming cost V 2 bases and J 2 bases; bases outside gene matches: 12.

Comments on this clonotype: A single base separates this from a much larger clone, so it may be a read error. V gene TRBV29-1 combines with J gene TRBJ2-2, with D perhaps TRBD1 or TRBD2 (5 bases each). Germline V gives CDR1 SQVTM, CDR2 ANQGSEA. The CDR3 is made up of 14 amino acids. The CDR3 DNA reads as TGCATCGCCCGCATCGGGGCCAACACCGGGGAGCTGTTTTTT. It yields the protein CIARIGANTGELFF.

This clonotype was seen a handful of times. This rearrangement joins TRBV6-2 or TRBV6-3 to TRBJ2-7, with D hard to call. Trimming cost V 7 bases and J 4 bases, with 14 bases left between them. The germline gives CDR1 MNHEY, CDR2 SVGEGT. The CDR3 loop spans 13 amino acids. CDR3 loop: CASTPMPWYEQYF. CDR3 coding DNA: TGTGCCAGCACCCCCATGCCGTGGTACGAGCAGTACTTC.

This clonotype was seen ten or more times. This chain uses TRBV27 with TRBJ1-1; D may be TRBD1 (5 bases). Trimming shortened V by 1 base and J by 1 base, and 19 bases separated the two germline ends. Germline V lookup: CDR1 MNHEY, CDR2 SMNVEV (reference sequence). The CDR3 totals 18 residues. CDR3 bases: TGTGCCAGCAGTTTATTGGGACGGGCAAGGTGGGGGAACACTGAAGCTTTCTTT. Amino acids: CASSLLGRARWGNTEAFF.